A single count supports the clone carrying this T cell receptor beta chain. Its matching antigen is unknown. PCR involved 60 Vbeta and 13 Jbeta primers. Produced via immunoSEQ multiplex PCR; TCRdb's table is partial and in-frame only. The sample has 150,000 or so clones; 70% to 85% are singletons. The data belong to a study of cytomegalovirus exposure and HLA in healthy donors. Germline V gene data show CDR1 as KGHSH and CDR2 as LQKENI. This CDR3 is built from 13 residues. V lost 4 bases to trimming and J lost 1 base, with 5 bases between them. Study-wide results and limits: Associated with cytomegalovirus, according to the listing, were 150 to 200 TCR beta chains.

The clonotype was recovered from a man in his thirties or forties in good health and CMV-seropositive. The chain employs TRBV18 and TRBJ1-3, with D maybe TRBD1 (5 bases). Sequencing was done on a sample of PBMCs. The CDR3 sequence: CASSQGSGNTIYF. In DNA, the CDR3 is TGTGCCAGCTCACAGGGGTCTGGAAACACCATATATTTT.